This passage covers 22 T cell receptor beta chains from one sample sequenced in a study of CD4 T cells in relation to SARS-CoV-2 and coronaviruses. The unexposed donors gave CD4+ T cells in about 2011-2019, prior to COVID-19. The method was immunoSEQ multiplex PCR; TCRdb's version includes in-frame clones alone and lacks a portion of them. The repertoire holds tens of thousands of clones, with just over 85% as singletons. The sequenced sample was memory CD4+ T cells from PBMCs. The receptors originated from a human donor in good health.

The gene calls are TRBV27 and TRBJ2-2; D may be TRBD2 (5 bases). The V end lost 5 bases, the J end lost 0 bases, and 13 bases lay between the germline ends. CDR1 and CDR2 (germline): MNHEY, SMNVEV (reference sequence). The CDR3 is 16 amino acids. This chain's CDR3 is CASSQRAWANTGELFF. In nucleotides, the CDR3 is TGTGCCAGCAGTCAGAGGGCATGGGCGAACACCGGGGAGCTGTTTTTT.

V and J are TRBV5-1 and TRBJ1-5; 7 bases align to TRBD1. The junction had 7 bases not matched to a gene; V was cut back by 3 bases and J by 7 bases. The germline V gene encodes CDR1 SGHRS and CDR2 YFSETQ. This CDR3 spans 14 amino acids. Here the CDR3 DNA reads TGCGCCAGCAGCTCACAGGGGAACGGCCAGCCCCAGCATTTT. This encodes CASSSQGNGQPQHF. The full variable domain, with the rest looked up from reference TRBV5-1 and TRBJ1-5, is KAGVTQTPRYLIKTRGQQVTLSCSPISGHRSVSWYQQTPGQGLQFLFEYFSETQRNKGNFPGRFSGRQFSNSRSEMNVSTLELGDSALYLCASSSQGNGQPQHFGDGTRLSIL.

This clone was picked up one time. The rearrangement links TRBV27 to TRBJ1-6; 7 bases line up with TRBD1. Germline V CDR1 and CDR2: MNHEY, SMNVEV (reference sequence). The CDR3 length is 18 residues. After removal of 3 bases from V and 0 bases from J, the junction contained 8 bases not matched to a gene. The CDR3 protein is CASSFPLTGSSYNSPLHF. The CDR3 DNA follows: TGTGCCAGCAGTTTTCCATTGACAGGGAGCTCCTATAATTCACCCCTCCACTTT.

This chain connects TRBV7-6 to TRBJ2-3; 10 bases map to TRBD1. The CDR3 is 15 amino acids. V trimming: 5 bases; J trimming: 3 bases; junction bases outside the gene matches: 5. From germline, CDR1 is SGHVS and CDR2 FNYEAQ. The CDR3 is CASSPWTGGTDTQYF. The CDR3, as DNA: TGTGCCAGCAGCCCGTGGACAGGGGGAACAGATACGCAGTATTTT. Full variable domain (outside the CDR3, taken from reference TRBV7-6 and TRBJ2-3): GAGVSQSPRYKVTKRGQDVALRCDPISGHVSLYWYRQALGQGPEFLTYFNYEAQQDKSGLPNDRFSAERPEGSISTLTIQRTEQRDSAMYRCASSPWTGGTDTQYFGPGTRLTVL.

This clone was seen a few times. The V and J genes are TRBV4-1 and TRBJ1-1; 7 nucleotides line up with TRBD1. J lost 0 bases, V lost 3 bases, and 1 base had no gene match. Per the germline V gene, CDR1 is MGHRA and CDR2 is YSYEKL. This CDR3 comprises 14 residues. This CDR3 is CASSQTGLNTEAFF. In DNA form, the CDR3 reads TGCGCCAGCAGCCAGACAGGGTTGAACACTGAAGCTTTCTTT.

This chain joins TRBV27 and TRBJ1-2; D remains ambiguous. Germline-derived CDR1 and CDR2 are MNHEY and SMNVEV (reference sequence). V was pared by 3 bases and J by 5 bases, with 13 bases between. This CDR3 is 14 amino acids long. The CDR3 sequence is CASSLLAGSYGYTF. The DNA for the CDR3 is TGTGCCAGCAGTTTGCTGGCAGGATCGTATGGCTACACCTTC.

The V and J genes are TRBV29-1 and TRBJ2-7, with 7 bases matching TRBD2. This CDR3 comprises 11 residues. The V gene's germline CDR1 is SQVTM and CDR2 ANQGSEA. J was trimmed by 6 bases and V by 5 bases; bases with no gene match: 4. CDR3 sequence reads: CSVRREFEQYF. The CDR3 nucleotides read TGCAGCGTTCGGCGGGAGTTCGAGCAGTACTTC.

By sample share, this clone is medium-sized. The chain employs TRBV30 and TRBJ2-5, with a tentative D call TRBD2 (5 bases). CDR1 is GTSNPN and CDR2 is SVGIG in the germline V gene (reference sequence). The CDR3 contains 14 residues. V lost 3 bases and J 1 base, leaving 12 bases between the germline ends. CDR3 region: CAWRSAAGQETQYF. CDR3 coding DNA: TGTGCCTGGAGGTCGGCGGCGGGCCAAGAGACCCAGTACTTC.

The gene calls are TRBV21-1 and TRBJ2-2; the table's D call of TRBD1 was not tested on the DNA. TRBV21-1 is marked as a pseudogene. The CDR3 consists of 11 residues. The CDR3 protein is CASSGLGELFF. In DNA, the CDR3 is TGTGCCAGCAGCGGGCTCGGGGAGCTGTTTTTT.

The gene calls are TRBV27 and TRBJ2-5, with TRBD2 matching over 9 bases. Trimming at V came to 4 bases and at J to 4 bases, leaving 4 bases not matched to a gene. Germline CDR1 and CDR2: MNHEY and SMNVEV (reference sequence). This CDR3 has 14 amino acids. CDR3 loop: CASSSGRGGETQYF. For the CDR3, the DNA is TGTGCCAGCAGTTCGGGGCGGGGGGGAGAGACCCAGTACTTC.

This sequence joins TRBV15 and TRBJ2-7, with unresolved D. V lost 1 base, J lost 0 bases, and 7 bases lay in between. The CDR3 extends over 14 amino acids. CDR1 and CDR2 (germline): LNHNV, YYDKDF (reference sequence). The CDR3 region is CATSRGTTSYEQYF. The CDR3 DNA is TGTGCCACCAGCAGAGGGACGACCTCCTACGAGCAGTACTTC.

The CDR3 protein is CASSLASAGTVTGYTF. CDR3 DNA: TGTGCCAGCAGCTTAGCGAGCGCCGGGACAGTGACCGGCTACACCTTC. The chain links TRBV7-8 to TRBJ1-2; 7 positions agree with TRBD1. V lost 0 bases, J lost 8 bases, and 12 bases stayed unmatched. Germline CDR1 SGHVS, CDR2 FQNEAQ. The length of the CDR3 is 16 residues.

For the CDR3, the DNA is TGTGCCACCAGGAGGGGGATCGGTCAGCCCCAGCATTTT. Translated: CATRRGIGQPQHF. The chain uses TRBV24-1 and TRBJ1-5, with D possibly TRBD1 on 6 matching bases. The CDR3 totals 13 residues. Germline V CDR1 and CDR2: KGHDR, SFDVKD. Trimming removed 7 bases from V and 6 bases from J, with 12 bases in between.

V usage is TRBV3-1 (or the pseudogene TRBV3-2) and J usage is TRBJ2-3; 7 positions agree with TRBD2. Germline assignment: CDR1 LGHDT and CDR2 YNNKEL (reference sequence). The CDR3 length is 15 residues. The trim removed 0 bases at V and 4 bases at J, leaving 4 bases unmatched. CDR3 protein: CASSQDMTSPDTQYF. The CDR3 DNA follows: TGTGCCAGCAGCCAAGATATGACTAGCCCAGATACGCAGTATTTT.

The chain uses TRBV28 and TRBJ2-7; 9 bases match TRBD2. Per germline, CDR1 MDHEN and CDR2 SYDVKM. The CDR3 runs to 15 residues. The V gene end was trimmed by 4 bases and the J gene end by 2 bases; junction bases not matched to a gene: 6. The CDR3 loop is CASSSETSGAYEQYF. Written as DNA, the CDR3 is TGTGCCAGCAGTTCCGAGACTAGCGGAGCCTACGAGCAGTACTTC.

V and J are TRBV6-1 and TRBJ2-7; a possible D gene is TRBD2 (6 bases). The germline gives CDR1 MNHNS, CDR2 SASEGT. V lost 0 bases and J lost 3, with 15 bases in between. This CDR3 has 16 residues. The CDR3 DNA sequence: TGTGCCAGCAGTGAAGCTAGGGGCCCCGGGAGCTACGAGCAGTACTTC. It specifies CASSEARGPGSYEQYF.

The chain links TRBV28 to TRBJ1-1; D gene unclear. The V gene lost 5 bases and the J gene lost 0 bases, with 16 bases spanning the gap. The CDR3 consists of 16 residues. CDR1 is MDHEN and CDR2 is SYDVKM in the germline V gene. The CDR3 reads CASSLGRRSMNTEAFF. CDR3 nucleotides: TGTGCCAGCAGTCTTGGACGGAGAAGCATGAACACTGAAGCTTTCTTT.

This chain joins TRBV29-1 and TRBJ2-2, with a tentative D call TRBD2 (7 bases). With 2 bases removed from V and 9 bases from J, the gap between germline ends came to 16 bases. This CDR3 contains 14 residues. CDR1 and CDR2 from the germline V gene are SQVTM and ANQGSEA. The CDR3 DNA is TGCAGCGTTGAACTAGGGAGGGGGGGCAGGGAGCTGTTTTTT. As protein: CSVELGRGGRELFF.

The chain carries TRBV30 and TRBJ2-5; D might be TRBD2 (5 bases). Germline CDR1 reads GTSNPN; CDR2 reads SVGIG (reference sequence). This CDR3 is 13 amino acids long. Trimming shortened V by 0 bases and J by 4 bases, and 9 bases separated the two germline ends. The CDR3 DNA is TGTGCCTGGAGTGTTTGGAGGACAGAGACCCAGTACTTC. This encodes CAWSVWRTETQYF.

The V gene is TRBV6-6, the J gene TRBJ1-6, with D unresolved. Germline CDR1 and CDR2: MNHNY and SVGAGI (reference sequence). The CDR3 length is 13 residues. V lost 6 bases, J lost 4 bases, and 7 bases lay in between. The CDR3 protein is CASSGSYNSPLHF. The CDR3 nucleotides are TGTGCCAGCAGCGGAAGTTATAATTCACCCCTCCACTTT.

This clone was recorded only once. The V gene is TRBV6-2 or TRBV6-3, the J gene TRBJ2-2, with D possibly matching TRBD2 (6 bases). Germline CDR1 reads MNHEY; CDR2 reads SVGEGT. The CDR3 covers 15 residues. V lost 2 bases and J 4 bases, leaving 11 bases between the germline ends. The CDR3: CASSYLAGTTGELFF. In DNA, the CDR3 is TGTGCCAGCAGTTACCTGGCGGGAACCACCGGGGAGCTGTTTTTT.

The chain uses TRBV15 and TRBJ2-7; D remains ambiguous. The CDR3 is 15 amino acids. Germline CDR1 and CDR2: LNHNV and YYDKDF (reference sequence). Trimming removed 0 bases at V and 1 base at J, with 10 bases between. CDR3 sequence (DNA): TGTGCCACCAGCAGAGAATCCGGATTATCCTACGAGCAGTACTTC. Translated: CATSRESGLSYEQYF.